This TCR beta chain was observed in a study of T cell changes during pregnancy in multiple sclerosis. Clones were read by immunoSEQ multiplex PCR, and TCRdb kept only the in-frame ones, dropping some. This table holds tens of thousands of clones, roughly 92% found once. Germline assignment: CDR1 SGDLS and CDR2 YYNGEE. The length of the CDR3 is 19 residues. V shed 0 bases and J 4 bases; nucleotides not matched to a gene: 14. This clonotype was obtained from a female donor with multiple sclerosis, enrolled in a pregnancy study. V is TRBV9 and J is TRBJ2-2; TRBD1 matches 8 bases. The sample was peripheral blood, taken in the second trimester of pregnancy. The CDR3 region has the DNA TGTGCCAGCAGCGTAGCCCTACCGGGACAGGCCCTGAGCACCGGGGAGCTGTTTTTT. Protein: CASSVALPGQALSTGELFF.